The 17 T cell receptor beta chains below come from one sample, sequenced in a study of OX40 agonist ivuxolimab in advanced cancers. Clones were read by immunoSEQ multiplex PCR, and TCRdb kept only the in-frame ones, dropping some. The sample includes over 70,000 clones, about 84% seen only once; the top ten take about 6.9%. The material sequenced was CD4+ or CD8+ T cells sorted from blood, taken in a trial of the OX40 agonist ivuxolimab. These receptors were taken from an adult with an advanced solid tumor such as melanoma, head and neck, liver or kidney cancer.

The CDR3 loop is CASSFDGGTYNEQFF. The CDR3 nucleotides read TGCGCCAGCAGCTTTGACGGTGGGACCTACAATGAGCAGTTCTTC. The chain carries TRBV5-1 and TRBJ2-1; D is undetermined. CDR3 length equals 15 residues. Germline V lookup: CDR1 SGHRS, CDR2 YFSETQ. With 2 bases removed from V and 2 bases from J, the gap between germline ends came to 11 bases.

Worth noting for this clone: The CDR3 ends on some other residue instead of the conserved phenylalanine or tryptophan, so this is likely a read error. It is unclear where the CDR3 begins or ends on the DNA, so no DNA is shown, and the CDR3 is as TCRdb lists it. V usage is TRBV29-1 and J usage is TRBJ2-7; TRBD1 is the table's D call and was not checked against the DNA. The CDR3 length is 12 residues, termini included. Germline V lookup: CDR1 SQVTM, CDR2 ANQGSEA. The CDR3 loop is CSVLDRAYEQYS.

V usage is TRBV7-3 and J usage is TRBJ2-2; D not resolved. The CDR3 spans 14 residues. CDR1 and CDR2 (germline): SGHTA, FQGTGA. V was shortened by 7 bases and J by 4 bases, with 13 bases between the two germline ends. CDR3 sequence: CASTLPEGTGELFF. CDR3 in DNA: TGTGCCAGCACCCTGCCCGAAGGCACCGGGGAGCTGTTTTTT.

This chain connects TRBV30 to TRBJ1-2; no clear D gene. Trimming took 4 bases from V and 5 from J, leaving 8 bases between them. The CDR3 has 11 amino acids. Germline assignment: CDR1 GTSNPN and CDR2 SVGIG (reference sequence). CDR3 coding DNA: TGTGCCTGGACTTTTAAGTATGGCTACACCTTC. Translated, it gives CAWTFKYGYTF.

The genes are TRBV29-1 and TRBJ2-3; no reliable D call. This CDR3 is built from 11 residues. CDR1 SQVTM and CDR2 ANQGSEA come from the germline V gene. V lost 2 bases to trimming and J lost 6 bases, with 6 bases between them. The CDR3 loop reads CSVEFGDTQYF. DNA of the CDR3: TGCAGCGTTGAATTTGGGGATACGCAGTATTTT.

This clone was recorded only once. J is TRBJ1-6 and V is TRBV5-8, with 10 bases that match TRBD1. Germline CDR1 reads SGHTS; CDR2 reads YDEGEE. V lost 4 bases to trimming and J lost 0 bases; unmatched junction nucleotides: 4. The CDR3 length is 17 residues. As DNA, the CDR3 is TGTGCCAGCAGCAAGGGACAGGGGAGCTCCTATAATTCACCCCTCCACTTT. Protein sequence: CASSKGQGSSYNSPLHF.

The CDR3 bases are TGTGCCTGGTCAGGCGCCGGGACAGGGGCGAACACTGAAGCTTTCTTT. Protein sequence: CAWSGAGTGANTEAFF. This rearrangement joins TRBV30 to TRBJ1-1; 10 nucleotides match TRBD1. This CDR3 spans 16 amino acids. Per the germline V gene, CDR1 is GTSNPN and CDR2 is SVGIG (reference sequence). The ends lost 5 bases at V and 1 base at J; junction bases unmatched: 10.

DNA of the CDR3: TGCGCCAGCAGCCTTCAACAGGGCTACGAGCAGTACTTC. This codes for CASSLQQGYEQYF. The rearrangement uses TRBV4-1 and TRBJ2-7; D may be TRBD1 (6 bases). There are 13 residues in the CDR3. Germline CDR1 is MGHRA and CDR2 is YSYEKL. V lost 4 bases and J 3 bases, leaving 10 bases between the germline ends.

V usage is TRBV19 and J usage is TRBJ2-1; D not certain. Per the germline V gene, CDR1 is LNHDA and CDR2 is SQIVND (reference sequence). The CDR3 has 14 residues. Between the trimmed V and J ends, which lost 2 bases and 2 bases, there was a span of 7 bases. The CDR3 bases are TGTGCCAGTAGTATAATAGCAGCCTACAATGAGCAGTTCTTC. Translating it yields CASSIIAAYNEQFF.

This chain links TRBV6-5 with TRBJ2-7, with D perhaps matching TRBD1 or TRBD2 (6 bases each). The V gene lost 5 bases and the J gene lost 2 bases, with 13 bases spanning the gap. The CDR3 totals 14 residues. CDR1 and CDR2 (germline): MNHEY, SVGAGI. The CDR3 is CASSVRGRAYEQYF. The CDR3 DNA is TGTGCCAGCAGTGTTCGGGGGCGCGCCTACGAGCAGTACTTC.

This chain uses TRBV6-1 with TRBJ1-1; 9 bases line up with TRBD1. V was pared by 4 bases and J by 5 bases, with 8 bases of the junction left unmatched. The CDR3 covers 15 residues. Germline V CDR1 and CDR2: MNHNS, SASEGT. Here the CDR3 DNA reads TGTGCCAGCAGTGTAACTCCGGGACAGGGTACTGAAGCTTTCTTT. Its translation: CASSVTPGQGTEAFF.

This rearrangement joins TRBV7-3 to TRBJ1-5, with D uncertain. The CDR3 has 12 residues. Between the trimmed V and J ends, which lost 6 bases and 6 bases, there was a span of 9 bases. CDR1 and CDR2 (germline): SGHTA, FQGTGA. The CDR3 is CASRLGSQPQHF. The CDR3, as DNA: TGTGCCAGCAGGTTAGGGAGTCAGCCCCAGCATTTT.

This clone has more than one count but fewer than ten. The chain employs TRBV27 and TRBJ1-6; a weak D match, TRBD1 (6 bases). CDR3 length: 14 residues. V lost 3 bases and J lost 7, with 10 bases in between. Germline V gene sequence: CDR1 MNHEY, CDR2 SMNVEV (reference sequence). The CDR3 nucleotides read TGTGCCAGCAGTTTGCAGGGGCGCAATTCACCCCTCCACTTT. Its translation is CASSLQGRNSPLHF.

The V gene is TRBV7-8, the J gene TRBJ2-7; possible D gene TRBD2, 5 bases. This CDR3 region has 14 residues. Germline V lookup: CDR1 SGHVS, CDR2 FQNEAQ. V was clipped by 4 bases and J by 12 bases, with 22 bases between them. The CDR3 here is CASSSLPSRSDGYF. The CDR3 DNA sequence: TGTGCCAGCAGCTCCCTCCCTAGCCGTAGCGATGGGTACTTC.

J is TRBJ2-7 and V is TRBV5-4, with 9 bases aligning to TRBD1. Germline CDR1 and CDR2: SGHNT and YYREEE (reference sequence). The ends lost 3 bases at V and 3 bases at J; junction bases unmatched: 7. The CDR3 extends over 15 amino acids. In nucleotides, the CDR3 is TGTGCCAGCAGCTCCCCGGACAGGGGACACTACGAGCAGTACTTC. It encodes CASSSPDRGHYEQYF. Variable domain in full (rest from reference TRBV5-4 and TRBJ2-7): ETGVTQSPTHLIKTRGQQVTLRCSSQSGHNTVSWYQQALGQGPQFIFQYYREEENGRGNFPPRFSGLQFPNYSSELNVNALELDDSALYLCASSSPDRGHYEQYFGPGTRLTVT.

The chain is built from TRBV19 and TRBJ2-3; perhaps TRBD1 as D (6 bases). CDR1 is LNHDA, CDR2 SQIVND, per germline (reference sequence). The CDR3 covers 13 residues. V was shortened by 3 bases and J by 4 bases, with 8 bases between the two germline ends. The CDR3 sequence is CASSIQGSDTQYF. CDR3 DNA sequence: TGTGCCAGTAGTATCCAGGGGTCAGATACGCAGTATTTT.

The CDR3 here is CASSLAGDTIYF. The CDR3 region has the DNA TGTGCCAGCAGCTTAGCGGGGGACACCATATATTTT. This rearrangement joins TRBV7-9 to TRBJ1-3; tentatively, D is TRBD1 (5 bases). The CDR3 is made up of 12 amino acids. Germline lookup yields CDR1 SEHNR and CDR2 FQNEAQ (reference sequence). V was cut by 0 bases and J by 8 bases, with 5 bases left in between.